The 20 T cell receptor beta chains listed next were all sequenced from one sample in a study of T cells in localized non-small cell lung cancer (dated by TCRdb to 2019 to 2021). Library prep was done by the immunoSEQ multiplex PCR assay. What TCRdb holds here is the immuneACCESS table cut down to in-frame rearrangements. Part of the clones is not present; checked against another copy, under half of the missing clones reflect an unresolved V gene, and the others are unexplained. This sample lists some 2,500 clones; approximately 38% were detected once. The ten most abundant clones make up around 12% of the sample. The sequencing here drew on lung tumor tissue, taken before any cancer treatment. Receptors originate from a male donor at least 60 years old with stage I squamous cell lung carcinoma.

The V and J genes are TRBV9 and TRBJ2-2; D is ambiguous. CDR3 length equals 15 residues. CDR1 and CDR2 from the germline V gene are SGDLS and YYNGEE. Trimming removed 0 bases from V and 4 bases from J, with 10 bases in between. The CDR3, as DNA: TGTGCCAGCAGCGTAGCCATAGGGCGCACCGGGGAGCTGTTTTTT. Its protein is CASSVAIGRTGELFF.

This clone was seen more than once but under ten times. The chain has TRBV6-1 and TRBJ1-5; 8 nucleotides line up with TRBD1. CDR1 is MNHNS, CDR2 SASEGT, per germline. V lost 1 base and J lost 6; bases outside the gene matches: 5. The CDR3 runs to 15 residues. The CDR3, as DNA: TGTGCCAGCAGTGAAGAGGACACAGGGGGTCAGCCCCAGCATTTT. Amino acids: CASSEEDTGGQPQHF.

The V and J genes are TRBV19 and TRBJ1-2; 7 nucleotides agree with TRBD1. The germline CDR1 and CDR2 sequences are LNHDA and SQIVND (reference sequence). This CDR3 has 16 residues. J lost 0 bases, V lost 5 bases, and 9 bases had no gene match. The CDR3: CASSWDSTPSNYGYTF. The CDR3 nucleotides are TGTGCCAGTAGTTGGGACAGTACCCCTTCTAACTATGGCTACACCTTC.

The chain is built from TRBV6-8 and TRBJ2-5; the D is unclear. V lost 11 bases to trimming and J lost 4 bases, with 17 bases between them. The CDR3 has 13 amino acids. Germline assignment: CDR1 MNHGY and CDR2 SAAAGT. The CDR3 DNA follows: TGTGCCGTTTTCGCAGGAGCCGGAGAGACCCAGTACTTC. Its translation: CAVFAGAGETQYF.

This clone is labeled large. The chain carries TRBV4-1 and TRBJ1-6; D is undetermined. This CDR3 is built from 16 residues. V was cut by 0 bases and J by 0 bases, with 6 bases left in between. Germline V gene sequence: CDR1 MGHRA, CDR2 YSYEKL. The CDR3 sequence: CASSQEAGSYNSPLHF. For the CDR3, the DNA is TGCGCCAGCAGCCAAGAGGCAGGCTCCTATAATTCACCCCTCCACTTT.

The chain combines TRBV9 with TRBJ1-1, with 7 bases that match TRBD1. This CDR3 is 14 amino acids long. Looked up from germline, CDR1 is SGDLS and CDR2 is YYNGEE. V gave up 4 bases and J gave up 6 bases; unmatched junction bases: 9. The CDR3 spells CASSLVVGTAEAFF. The CDR3 DNA is TGTGCCAGCAGCTTAGTAGTTGGGACAGCTGAAGCTTTCTTT. The full variable domain, rest sourced from reference TRBV9 and TRBJ1-1, is DSGVTQTPKHLITATGQRVTLRCSPRSGDLSVYWYQQSLDQGLQFLIQYYNGEERAKGNILERFSAQQFPDLHSELNLSSLELGDSALYFCASSLVVGTAEAFFGQGTRLTVV.

The chain recombines TRBV19 with TRBJ1-6; 7 bases are shared with TRBD1. Germline trimming cut 3 bases from V and 1 base from J; bases unmatched to any gene: 6. This CDR3 contains 17 residues. Germline CDR1 and CDR2: LNHDA and SQIVND (reference sequence). This chain's CDR3 is CASSIDRVGSYNSPLHF. In DNA form, the CDR3 reads TGTGCCAGTAGTATCGACAGGGTGGGGTCCTATAATTCACCCCTCCACTTT.

This clone has only a few counts. The chain uses TRBV9 and TRBJ1-4, with TRBD1 matching 8 bases. The germline V gene encodes CDR1 SGDLS and CDR2 YYNGEE. The CDR3 spans 14 residues. With 4 bases clipped from V and 3 bases from J, the junction kept 2 bases outside the gene matches. In DNA form, the CDR3 reads TGTGCCAGCAGCCCGACAGGGGCTAATGAAAAACTGTTTTTT. As protein: CASSPTGANEKLFF.

This clone was seen more than once but under ten times. This chain uses TRBV6-8 with TRBJ1-1; a weak D match, TRBD1 (5 bases). The CDR3 has 15 residues. Trimming stripped 10 bases from V and 0 bases from J, with 18 bases between. Germline lookup yields CDR1 MNHGY and CDR2 SAAAGT. The CDR3 here is CAIRSREGVNTEAFF. The CDR3, as DNA: TGTGCCATCCGTTCCCGGGAAGGGGTGAACACTGAAGCTTTCTTT.

The chain combines TRBV19 with TRBJ1-2; D remains unclear. The germline CDR1 and CDR2 sequences are LNHDA and SQIVND (reference sequence). This CDR3 is built from 14 residues. V was shortened by 7 bases and J by 2 bases, with 14 bases between the two germline ends. The CDR3 sequence: CASMAWGSNYGYTF. The CDR3 DNA reads as TGTGCCAGTATGGCATGGGGATCAAACTATGGCTACACCTTC.

J is TRBJ1-4 and V is TRBV5-1; D may be TRBD1 (6 bases). V was cut by 4 bases and J by 2 bases, with 15 bases left in between. CDR1 is SGHRS and CDR2 is YFSETQ in the germline V gene. CDR3 length equals 16 residues. CDR3 DNA: TGCGCCAGCAGCCTCTCTTTAGGGGGTACTAATGAAAAACTGTTTTTT. This sequence encodes CASSLSLGGTNEKLFF.

By its share, this clone is medium-sized. The rearrangement uses TRBV6-8 and TRBJ1-1; D unresolved. The V end was cut by 5 bases, the J end by 0 bases, with 4 bases between. The CDR3 runs to 12 residues. Germline lookup yields CDR1 MNHGY and CDR2 SAAAGT. The CDR3 DNA follows: TGTGCCAGCAGTGAGGTGAACACTGAAGCTTTCTTT. It encodes CASSEVNTEAFF.

This clone was picked up a small number of times. The chain employs TRBV7-2 and TRBJ1-1; D call uncertain. CDR3 length: 13 residues. The germline gives CDR1 SGHTA, CDR2 FQGNSA. V gave up 2 bases and J gave up 1 base, with 5 bases separating them. The CDR3 nucleotides read TGTGCCAGCAGCTTAAATAGGAACACTGAAGCTTTCTTT. Translated, it gives CASSLNRNTEAFF.

The J gene is TRBJ1-3, the V gene TRBV6-7, with D uncertain. TRBV6-7 is an open reading frame, and its role is uncertain. The CDR3 sequence is 15 residues long. The ends were cut back, 0 bases at V and 3 bases at J, with 9 bases in the middle. The CDR3 is CASSYSVCCGNTIYF. The CDR3 DNA reads TGTGCCAGCAGTTACTCGGTTTGTTGTGGAAACACCATATATTTT.

This chain links TRBV30 with TRBJ1-2; 11 bases map to TRBD1. Germline V lookup: CDR1 GTSNPN, CDR2 SVGIG (reference sequence). V lost 2 bases and J lost 8; bases outside the gene matches: 1. The CDR3 extends over 12 amino acids. CDR3 loop: CAWSWTGGGYTF. CDR3 DNA: TGTGCCTGGAGTTGGACAGGGGGCGGCTACACCTTC.

This clone was detected a few times. The J gene is TRBJ1-6, the V gene TRBV11-3, with unresolved D. The germline CDR1 and CDR2 sequences are SGHNT and YENEEA. The CDR3 covers 15 residues. Trimming pared 1 base from V and 4 bases from J, leaving 8 bases between. CDR3 coding DNA: TGTGCCAGCAGCTTAGTGGTCGGGTATAATTCACCCCTCCACTTT. This sequence encodes CASSLVVGYNSPLHF.

This clone appeared a few times. The chain has TRBV7-8 and TRBJ2-7; D remains ambiguous. Germline V CDR1 and CDR2: SGHVS, FQNEAQ. The CDR3 length is 13 residues. V lost 7 bases and J lost 0, with 10 bases in between. The CDR3 sequence is CASKSESSYEQYF. CDR3 in DNA: TGTGCCAGCAAAAGTGAGAGCTCCTACGAGCAGTACTTC.

A single count supports this clone. The CDR3 here is CSVGGQGLGYTF. The CDR3 DNA reads TGCAGCGTTGGGGGGCAGGGGCTTGGCTACACCTTC. The rearrangement uses TRBV29-1 and TRBJ1-2; perhaps TRBD1 as D (6 bases). V lost 4 bases to trimming and J lost 7 bases, with 13 bases between them. The length of the CDR3 is 12 residues. Per germline, CDR1 SQVTM and CDR2 ANQGSEA.

This clone was picked up a small number of times. V is TRBV30 and J is TRBJ1-3; D gene ambiguous. Germline V gene data show CDR1 as GTSNPN and CDR2 as SVGIG (reference sequence). The CDR3 spans 12 residues. V was cut by 1 base and J by 2 bases, with 3 bases left in between. The CDR3 DNA reads TGTGCCTGGAGTGGAGCTGGAAACACCATATATTTT. The encoded protein is CAWSGAGNTIYF.

This chain's CDR3 is CSVEDPRGRTGELFF. CDR3 sequence (DNA): TGCAGCGTTGAAGATCCGCGGGGGCGGACCGGGGAGCTGTTTTTT. V is TRBV29-1 and J is TRBJ2-2; D might be TRBD2 (7 bases). Germline CDR1 is SQVTM and CDR2 is ANQGSEA. The CDR3 is 15 residues long. The V end lost 0 bases, the J end lost 5 bases, and 13 bases lay between the germline ends.